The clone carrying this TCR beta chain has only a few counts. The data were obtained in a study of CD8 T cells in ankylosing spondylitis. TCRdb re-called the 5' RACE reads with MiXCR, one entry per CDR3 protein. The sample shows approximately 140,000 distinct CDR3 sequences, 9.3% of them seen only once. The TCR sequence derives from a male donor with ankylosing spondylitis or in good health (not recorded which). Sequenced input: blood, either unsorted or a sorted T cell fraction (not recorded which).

CDR3 nucleotide sequence: TGTGCCAGCAGTTTCTGGGGACAGCACTCCTACGAGCAGTACTTC. Encoded protein: CASSFWGQHSYEQYF. The chain joins TRBV12-3 or TRBV12-4 to TRBJ2-7, with 7 bases aligning to TRBD1. V lost 3 bases, J lost 0 bases, and 5 bases stayed unmatched. The CDR3 runs 15 residues.